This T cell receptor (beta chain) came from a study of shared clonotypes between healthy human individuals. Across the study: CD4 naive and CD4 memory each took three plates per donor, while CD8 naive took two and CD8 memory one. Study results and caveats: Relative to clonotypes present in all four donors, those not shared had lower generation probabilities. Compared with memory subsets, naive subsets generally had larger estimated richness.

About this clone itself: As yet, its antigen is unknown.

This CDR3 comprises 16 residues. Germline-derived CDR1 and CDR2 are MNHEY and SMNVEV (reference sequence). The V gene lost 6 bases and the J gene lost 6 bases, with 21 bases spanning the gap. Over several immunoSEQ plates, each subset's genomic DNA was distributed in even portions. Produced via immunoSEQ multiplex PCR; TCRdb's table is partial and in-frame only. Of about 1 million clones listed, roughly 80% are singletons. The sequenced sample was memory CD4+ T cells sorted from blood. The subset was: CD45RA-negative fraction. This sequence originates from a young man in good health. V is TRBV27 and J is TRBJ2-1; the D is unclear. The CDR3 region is CASRNRSTQWSNEQFF. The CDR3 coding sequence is TGTGCCAGCAGGAATAGGTCTACCCAATGGAGCAATGAGCAGTTCTTC.